The source of this T cell receptor beta chain is a study of identical twins. Findings of the study overall: Donors were not followed over many years; analysis was cross-sectional. Within twin pairs, the out-of-frame alpha sequences they shared showed excess low generation probability. Fewer insertions marked abundant cord blood beta clonotypes; young adult naive trended weakly, memory not at all.

It was template switching that added a universal primer site, and there were unique molecular identifiers on the cDNA. MiXCR was run by TCRdb on the 5' RACE reads, yielding one entry per CDR3 protein. The profile shows some 710,000 distinct CDR3 sequences, 6.1% of them singletons. At least ten counts were recorded for this clonotype. Its antigen is as yet unknown. The CDR3 extends over 10 amino acids. Looked up from germline, CDR1 is MGHDK and CDR2 is SYGVNS. Trimming removed 9 bases from V and 9 bases from J, with 6 bases in between. The gene calls are TRBV25-1 and TRBJ1-6; no clear D. The TCR was taken from a man younger than 30 in good health. Sequencing was performed on naive T cells sorted from blood. The CDR3 DNA sequence: TGTGCCAGGAGAGGTTCACCCCTCCACTTT. Protein product: CARRGSPLHF.